A single T cell receptor (beta chain) is shown here with its context. The data were obtained in a study of blood T cell repertoires in COVID-19. Study overall: Samples taken during acute and convalescent COVID-19 were collected in the United States, Italy and Spain.

Clones were read by immunoSEQ multiplex PCR, and TCRdb kept only the in-frame ones, dropping some. The sample holds approximately 300,000 clones, roughly 90% seen once. What the recovered Cohort 3 donors had was two negative PCRs, clearance, or symptom resolution. The origin of this receptor is a man aged 55-75 years who had recovered from COVID-19. Sequencing was done on a sample of PBMCs or T cells enriched from blood (not recorded which).

Here the CDR3 reads CASSLPWSPNNSPLHF. The CDR3 nucleotides are TGTGCCAGCAGCTTACCCTGGTCGCCTAATAATTCACCCCTCCACTTT. The chain couples TRBV11-2 to TRBJ1-6; D is ambiguous. This CDR3 spans 16 amino acids. The germline V and J ends were trimmed by 2 bases and 5 bases, with 13 bases remaining between them. Germline lookup yields CDR1 SGHAT and CDR2 FQNNGV.